One and the same sample provided the 12 T cell receptor beta chains below, sequenced in a study of blood T cell repertoires in COVID-19. TCRdb's table, derived via immunoSEQ multiplex PCR, lists solely in-frame clones and lacks some. The data show some 90,000 clones, about 80% seen once. Sequencing was done on a sample of peripheral blood. Source of these receptors: a woman between 65 and 79 years old with acute or convalescent COVID-19.

The V gene is TRBV3-1 (or the pseudogene TRBV3-2), the J gene TRBJ2-6; 8 bases fit TRBD1. V gave up 1 base and J gave up 4 bases; unmatched junction bases: 6. The CDR3 contains 17 residues. Germline CDR1 is LGHDT and CDR2 is YNNKEL (reference sequence). CDR3 DNA sequence: TGTGCCAGCAGCCAAGTAGGACAGGGATACGGGGCCAACGTCCTGACTTTC. Translating gives CASSQVGQGYGANVLTF.

V and J are TRBV7-9 and TRBJ2-6, with D perhaps TRBD2 (6 bases). Germline CDR1 reads SEHNR; CDR2 reads FQNEAQ (reference sequence). CDR3 length: 17 residues. V was pared by 0 bases and J by 3 bases, with 12 bases between. The CDR3 spells CASSLARSGVGANVLTF. The CDR3 coding sequence is TGTGCCAGCAGCTTAGCCCGTTCGGGGGTTGGGGCCAACGTCCTGACTTTC.

The V gene is TRBV9, the J gene TRBJ2-1; 8 positions match TRBD2. The V and J ends lost 4 bases and 5 bases, in that order; junction bases with no gene match: 5. Germline values: CDR1 SGDLS, CDR2 YYNGEE. The CDR3 covers 14 residues. The CDR3 region is CASSSLAGHNEQFF. CDR3 bases: TGTGCCAGCAGCTCGTTAGCGGGACACAATGAGCAGTTCTTC. The full variable domain, in which reference TRBV9 and TRBJ2-1 provide the parts outside the CDR3, is DSGVTQTPKHLITATGQRVTLRCSPRSGDLSVYWYQQSLDQGLQFLIQYYNGEERAKGNILERFSAQQFPDLHSELNLSSLELGDSALYFCASSSLAGHNEQFFGPGTRLTVL.

The chain has TRBV5-4 and TRBJ2-7; 8 nucleotides line up with TRBD2. J gave up 4 bases and V 4 bases, and 10 bases lay outside the gene matches. The germline CDR1 and CDR2 sequences are SGHNT and YYREEE (reference sequence). CDR3 size: 15 residues. For the CDR3, the DNA is TGTGCCAGCAGCCCTCGTACCAGCGGGAGTTACGAGCAGTACTTC. This codes for CASSPRTSGSYEQYF.

This clone was seen only once. A junction boundary mismatches the germline segment, possibly from a read error. This chain uses TRBV10-1 with TRBJ1-6; perhaps TRBD1 as D (6 bases). This CDR3 has 16 residues. Germline V gene data show CDR1 as WNHNN and CDR2 as SYGVQD (reference sequence). CDR3 residues: CASSERQGTYNSPLHF. In DNA form, the CDR3 reads TGCGCCAGCAGTGAGAGGCAGGGGACCTACAATTCACCCCTCCACTTT.

V gene TRBV29-1 combines with J gene TRBJ1-2; D perhaps matches TRBD1 (6 bases). V lost 6 bases and J 1 base, leaving 15 bases between the germline ends. The length of the CDR3 is 14 residues. Germline loops: CDR1 SQVTM, CDR2 ANQGSEA. The DNA for the CDR3 is TGCAGCGTGGGGGTTAGGGACAATAACTATGGCTACACCTTC. Translated, it gives CSVGVRDNNYGYTF.

About this clone: An end of the junction does not agree with germline; a read error may underlie this. V and J are TRBV28 and TRBJ1-6; TRBD1 might be the D (5 bases). Germline loops: CDR1 MDHEN, CDR2 SYDVKM. The CDR3 has 13 residues. The CDR3 bases are TGTGCCAGCCAGACAGTCTATAATTCATCCCTCCACTTT. Protein: CASQTVYNSSLHF.

The chain combines TRBV7-7 with TRBJ2-1; 12 bases fit TRBD2. CDR3 length: 15 residues. Germline V lookup: CDR1 SSHAT, CDR2 FNYEAQ (reference sequence). V lost 1 base to trimming and J lost 10 bases; unmatched junction nucleotides: 5. CDR3 residues: CASSLGLAGGQEQFF. CDR3 nucleotide sequence: TGTGCCAGCAGCTTAGGTCTAGCGGGGGGGCAAGAGCAGTTCTTC.

This chain uses TRBV29-1 with TRBJ2-3, with TRBD2 matching over 12 bases. The CDR3 has 15 amino acids. Germline V gives CDR1 SQVTM, CDR2 ANQGSEA. V shed 6 bases and J 2 bases; nucleotides not matched to a gene: 6. CDR3: CSVATSGSHTDTQYF. The CDR3 DNA is TGCAGCGTCGCGACTAGCGGGAGCCACACAGATACGCAGTATTTT.

The chain combines TRBV5-1 with TRBJ2-3; D possibly corresponds to TRBD2 (6 bases). V was cut by 0 bases and J by 0 bases, with 14 bases left in between. Germline CDR1 reads SGHRS; CDR2 reads YFSETQ. CDR3 length: 17 amino acids. For the CDR3, the DNA is TGCGCCAGCAGCTTGGGATCCGGGGGTACTAGCACAGATACGCAGTATTTT. Translated, it gives CASSLGSGGTSTDTQYF.

J is TRBJ2-4 and V is TRBV14; possible D gene TRBD1, 6 bases. V was trimmed by 4 bases and J by 5 bases, leaving 9 bases between them. Germline V gene lookup returns CDR1 SGHDN and CDR2 FVKESK. There are 13 residues in the CDR3. The CDR3 nucleotides read TGTGCCAGCAGCCCACGACAGGAAAACATTCAGTACTTC. Amino acids: CASSPRQENIQYF.

In its sample, this clone was seen once. The rearrangement joins TRBV7-9 to TRBJ2-2; tentatively, D is TRBD1 (6 bases). CDR1 and CDR2 (germline): SEHNR, FQNEAQ (reference sequence). V was pared by 6 bases and J by 0 bases, with 11 bases between. The CDR3 length is 15 residues. The CDR3 reads CASSSGATNTGELFF. Here the CDR3 DNA reads TGTGCCAGCAGTTCAGGGGCAACGAACACCGGGGAGCTGTTTTTT.